Presented here are 3 T cell receptor beta chains from one specimen sequenced in a study of shared clonotypes between healthy human individuals. This table comes from immunoSEQ multiplex PCR, and its TCRdb copy is limited to in-frame clones, with some not included. The sample includes millions of clones, approximately 92% of them seen just once. The specimen was naive CD4+ T cells sorted from blood. Subset noted: CD45RA+ positively selected. The receptors come from a man in his late teens or twenties in good health.

In this sample, this clone turned up once. The chain is built from TRBV21-1 and TRBJ2-1; the tabulated D call, TRBD2, remains unverified against the DNA. TRBV21-1 is flagged as a pseudogene. The CDR3 totals 13 residues. The CDR3 coding sequence is TGTGCCAGCAGACTAGGCGGGTACAATGAGCAGTTCTTC. Translated, it gives CASRLGGYNEQFF.

The chain uses TRBV18 and TRBJ2-6, with D perhaps matching TRBD2 (5 bases). The germline CDR1 and CDR2 sequences are KGHSH and LQKENI. The length of the CDR3 is 14 residues. Between the trimmed V and J ends, which lost 8 bases and 4 bases, there was a span of 12 bases. The CDR3 is CASGEGGGANVLTF. CDR3 nucleotides: TGTGCCAGCGGAGAGGGTGGCGGGGCCAACGTCCTGACTTTC.

This chain links TRBV28 with TRBJ2-1; the D gene is possibly TRBD2 (6 bases). Trimming left V 3 bases short and J 7 bases short, with 25 bases between. From germline, CDR1 is MDHEN and CDR2 SYDVKM. The CDR3 loop spans 18 amino acids. This chain's CDR3 is CASSFRSLGLPSGNEQFF. The CDR3, as DNA: TGTGCCAGCAGTTTTCGGTCGTTGGGACTTCCCTCTGGGAATGAGCAGTTCTTC.